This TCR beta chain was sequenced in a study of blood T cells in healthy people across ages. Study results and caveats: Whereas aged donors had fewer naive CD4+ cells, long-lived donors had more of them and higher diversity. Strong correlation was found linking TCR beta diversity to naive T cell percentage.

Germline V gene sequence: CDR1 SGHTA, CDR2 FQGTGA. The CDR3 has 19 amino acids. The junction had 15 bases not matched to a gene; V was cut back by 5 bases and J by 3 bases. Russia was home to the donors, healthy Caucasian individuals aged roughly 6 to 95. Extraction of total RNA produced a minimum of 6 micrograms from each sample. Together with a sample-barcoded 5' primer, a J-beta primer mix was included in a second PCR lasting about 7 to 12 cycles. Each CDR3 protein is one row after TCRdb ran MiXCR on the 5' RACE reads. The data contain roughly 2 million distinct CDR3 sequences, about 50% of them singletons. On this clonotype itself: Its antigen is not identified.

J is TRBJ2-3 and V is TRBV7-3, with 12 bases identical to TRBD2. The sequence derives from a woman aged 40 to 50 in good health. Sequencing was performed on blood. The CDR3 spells CASSLRASGGAFPTDTQYF. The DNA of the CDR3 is TGTGCCAGCAGCCTACGCGCTAGCGGGGGGGCCTTCCCAACAGATACGCAGTATTTT.